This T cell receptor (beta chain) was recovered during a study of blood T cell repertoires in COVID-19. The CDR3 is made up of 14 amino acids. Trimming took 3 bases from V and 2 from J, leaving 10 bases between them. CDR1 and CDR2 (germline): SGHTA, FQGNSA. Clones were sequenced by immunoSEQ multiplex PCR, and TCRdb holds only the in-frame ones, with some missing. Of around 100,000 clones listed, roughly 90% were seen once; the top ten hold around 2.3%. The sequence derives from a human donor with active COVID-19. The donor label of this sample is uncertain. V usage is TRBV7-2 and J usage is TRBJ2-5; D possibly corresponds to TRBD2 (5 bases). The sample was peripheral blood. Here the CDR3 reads CASSFGVSQETQYF. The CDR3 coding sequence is TGTGCCAGCAGCTTCGGGGTGAGTCAAGAGACCCAGTACTTC.